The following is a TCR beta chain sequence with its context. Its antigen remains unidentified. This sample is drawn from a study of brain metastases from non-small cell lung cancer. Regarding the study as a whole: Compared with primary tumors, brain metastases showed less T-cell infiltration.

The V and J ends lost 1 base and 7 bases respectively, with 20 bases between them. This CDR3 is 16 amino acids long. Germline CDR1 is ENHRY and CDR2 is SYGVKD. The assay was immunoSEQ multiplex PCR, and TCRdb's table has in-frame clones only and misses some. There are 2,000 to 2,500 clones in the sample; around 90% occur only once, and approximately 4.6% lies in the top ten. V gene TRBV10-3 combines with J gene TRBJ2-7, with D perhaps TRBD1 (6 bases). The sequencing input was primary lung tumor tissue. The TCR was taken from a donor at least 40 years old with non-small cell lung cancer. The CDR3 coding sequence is TGTGCCATCAGTGAGTTACAGGGCACCTCAGGACCTGAGCAGTACTTC. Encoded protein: CAISELQGTSGPEQYF.